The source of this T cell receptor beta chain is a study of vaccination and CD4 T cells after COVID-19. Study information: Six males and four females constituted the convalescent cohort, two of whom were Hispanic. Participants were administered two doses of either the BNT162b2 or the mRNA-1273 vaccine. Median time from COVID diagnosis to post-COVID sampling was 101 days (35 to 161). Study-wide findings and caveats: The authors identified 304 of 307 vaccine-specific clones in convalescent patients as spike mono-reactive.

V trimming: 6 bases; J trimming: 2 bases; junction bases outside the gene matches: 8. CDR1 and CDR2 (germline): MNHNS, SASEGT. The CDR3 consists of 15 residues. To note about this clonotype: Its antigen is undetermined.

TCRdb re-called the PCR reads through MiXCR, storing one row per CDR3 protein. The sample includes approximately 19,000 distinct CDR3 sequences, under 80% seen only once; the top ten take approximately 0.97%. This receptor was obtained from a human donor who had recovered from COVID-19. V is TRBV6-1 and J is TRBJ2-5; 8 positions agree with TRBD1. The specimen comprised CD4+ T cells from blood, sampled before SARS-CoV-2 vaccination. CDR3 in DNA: TGTGCCAGCAGCCCCAGTGGACAGGGACAAGAGACCCAGTACTTC. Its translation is CASSPSGQGQETQYF.